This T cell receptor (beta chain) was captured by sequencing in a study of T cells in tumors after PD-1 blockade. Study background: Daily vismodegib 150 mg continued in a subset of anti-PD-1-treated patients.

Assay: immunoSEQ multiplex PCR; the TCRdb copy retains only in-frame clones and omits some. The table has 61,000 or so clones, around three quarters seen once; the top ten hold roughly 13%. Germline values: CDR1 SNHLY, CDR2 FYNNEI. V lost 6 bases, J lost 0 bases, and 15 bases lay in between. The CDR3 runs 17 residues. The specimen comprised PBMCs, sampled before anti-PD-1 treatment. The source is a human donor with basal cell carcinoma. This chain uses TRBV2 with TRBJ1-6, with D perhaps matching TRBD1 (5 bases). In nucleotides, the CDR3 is TGTGCCAGCAGCGCCAGGGCCCCGAGCTCCTATAATTCACCCCTCCACTTT. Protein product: CASSARAPSSYNSPLHF.